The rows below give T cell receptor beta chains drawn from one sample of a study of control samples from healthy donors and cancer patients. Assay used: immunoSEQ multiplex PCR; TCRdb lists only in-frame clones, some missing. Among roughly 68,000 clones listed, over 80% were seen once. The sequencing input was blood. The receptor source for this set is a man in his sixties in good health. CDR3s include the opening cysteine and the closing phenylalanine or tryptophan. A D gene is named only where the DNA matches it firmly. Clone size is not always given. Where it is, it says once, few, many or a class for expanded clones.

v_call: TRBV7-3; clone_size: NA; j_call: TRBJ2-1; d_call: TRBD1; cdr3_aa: CASRSGGSYNEQFF; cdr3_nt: TGTGCCAGCAGATCAGGGGGCTCCTACAATGAGCAGTTCTTC
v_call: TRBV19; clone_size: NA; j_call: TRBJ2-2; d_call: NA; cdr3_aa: CASSIQPPPNTGELFF; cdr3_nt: TGTGCCAGTAGTATTCAACCCCCCCCGAACACCGGGGAGCTGTTTTTT
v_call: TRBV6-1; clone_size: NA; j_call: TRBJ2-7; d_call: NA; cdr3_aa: CASSEVGTYEQYF; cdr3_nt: TGTGCCAGCAGTGAGGTAGGGACCTACGAGCAGTACTTC
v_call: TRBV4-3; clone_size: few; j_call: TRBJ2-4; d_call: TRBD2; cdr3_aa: CASSQDLLARGVSIQYF; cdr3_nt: TGCGCCAGCAGCCAAGATTTACTAGCGCGAGGTGTGTCCATTCAGTACTTC
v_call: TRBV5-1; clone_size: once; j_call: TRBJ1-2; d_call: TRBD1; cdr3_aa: CASSPGQGLGYTF; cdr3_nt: TGCGCCAGCAGCCCCGGACAGGGTCTAGGCTACACCTTC
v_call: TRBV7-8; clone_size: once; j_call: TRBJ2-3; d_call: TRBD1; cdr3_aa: CASSSGQGNTQYF; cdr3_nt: TGTGCCAGCAGCTCGGGACAGGGAAATACGCAGTATTTT
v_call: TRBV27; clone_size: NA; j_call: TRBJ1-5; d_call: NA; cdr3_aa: CATGSGGNQPQHF; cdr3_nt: TGTGCCACCGGAAGCGGCGGCAATCAGCCCCAGCATTTT
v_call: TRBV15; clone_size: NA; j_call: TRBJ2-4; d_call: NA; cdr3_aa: CATSVPRGETKNIQYF; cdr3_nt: TGTGCCACCAGTGTTCCAAGAGGGGAGACCAAAAACATTCAGTACTTC
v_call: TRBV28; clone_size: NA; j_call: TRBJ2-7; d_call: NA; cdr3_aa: CASSLAGSTKEQYF; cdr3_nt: TGTGCCAGCAGTTTAGCGGGTTCAACGAAAGAGCAGTACTTC
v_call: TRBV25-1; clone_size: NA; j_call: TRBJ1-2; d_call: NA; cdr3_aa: CASSDSYGHTF; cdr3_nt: TGTGCCAGCAGTGATTCCTATGGCCACACCTTC
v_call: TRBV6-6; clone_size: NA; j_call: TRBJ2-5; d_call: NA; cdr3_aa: CASRGLGETQYF; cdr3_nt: TGTGCCAGCAGAGGGTTGGGAGAGACCCAGTACTTC
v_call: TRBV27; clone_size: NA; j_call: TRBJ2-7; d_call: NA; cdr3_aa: CASSFKLGQPSYEQYF; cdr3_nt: TGTGCCAGCAGTTTCAAGCTGGGCCAACCCTCCTACGAGCAGTACTTC
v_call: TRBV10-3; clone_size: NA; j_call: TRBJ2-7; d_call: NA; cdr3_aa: CAISEDRSYYEQYF; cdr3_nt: TGTGCCATCAGTGAGGACAGATCCTATTACGAGCAGTACTTC
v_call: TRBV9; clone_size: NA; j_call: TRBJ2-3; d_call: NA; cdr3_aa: CASSLNDGNTDTQYF; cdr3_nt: TGTGCCAGCAGCCTAAATGACGGGAATACAGATACGCAGTATTTT
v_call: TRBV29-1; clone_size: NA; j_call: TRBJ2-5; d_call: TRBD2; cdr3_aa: CSVGYQRDLMGQETQYF; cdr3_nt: TGCAGCGTTGGATACCAGCGGGACCTAATGGGCCAAGAGACCCAGTACTTC
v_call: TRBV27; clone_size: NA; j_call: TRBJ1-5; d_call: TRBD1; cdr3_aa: CASSHGTGNNQPQHF; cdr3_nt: TGTGCCAGCAGTCACGGGACAGGGAACAATCAGCCCCAGCATTTT
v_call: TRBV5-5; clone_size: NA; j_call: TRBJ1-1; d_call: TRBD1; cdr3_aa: CASSLIGRGPGEAFF; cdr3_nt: TGTGCCAGCAGCTTGATCGGCAGGGGGCCGGGAGAAGCTTTCTTT
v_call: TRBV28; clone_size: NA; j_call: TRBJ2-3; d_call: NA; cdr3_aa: CASSPPVTDTQYF; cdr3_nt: TGTGCCAGCAGTCCCCCGGTCACAGATACGCAGTATTTT
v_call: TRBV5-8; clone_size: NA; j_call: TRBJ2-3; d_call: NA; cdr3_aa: CASSSRTDSTDTQYF; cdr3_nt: TGTGCCAGCAGCTCCAGGACAGACAGCACAGATACGCAGTATTTT
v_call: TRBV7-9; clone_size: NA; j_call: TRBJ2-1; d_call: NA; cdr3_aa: CASSPPRTNPFYNEQFF; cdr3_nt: TGTGCCAGCAGCCCCCCACGGACCAATCCCTTCTACAATGAGCAGTTCTTC
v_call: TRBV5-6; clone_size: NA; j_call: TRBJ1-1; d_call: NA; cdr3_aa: CASSFFLNTEAFF; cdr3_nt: TGTGCCAGCAGCTTTTTCCTAAACACTGAAGCTTTCTTT
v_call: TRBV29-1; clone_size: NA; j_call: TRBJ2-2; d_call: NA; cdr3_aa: CSVPFGPAESGELFF; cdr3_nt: TGCAGCGTCCCTTTCGGGCCCGCGGAAAGCGGGGAGCTGTTTTTT
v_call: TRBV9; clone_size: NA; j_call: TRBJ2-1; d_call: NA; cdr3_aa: CASSVANEQFF; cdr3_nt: TGTGCCAGCAGCGTAGCCAATGAGCAGTTCTTC
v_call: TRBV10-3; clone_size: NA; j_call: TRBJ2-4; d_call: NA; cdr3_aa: CAISGGNRAGPKNIQYF; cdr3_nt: TGTGCCATCAGTGGGGGAAACAGGGCAGGGCCCAAAAACATTCAGTACTTC
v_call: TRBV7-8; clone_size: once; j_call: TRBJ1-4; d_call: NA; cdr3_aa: CASSLGGTNEKLFF; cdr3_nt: TGTGCCAGCAGCTTAGGAGGAACTAATGAAAAACTGTTTTTT
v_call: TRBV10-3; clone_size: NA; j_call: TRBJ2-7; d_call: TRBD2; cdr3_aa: CAISDTSVYEQYF; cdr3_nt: TGTGCCATCAGTGATACTAGCGTCTACGAGCAGTACTTC